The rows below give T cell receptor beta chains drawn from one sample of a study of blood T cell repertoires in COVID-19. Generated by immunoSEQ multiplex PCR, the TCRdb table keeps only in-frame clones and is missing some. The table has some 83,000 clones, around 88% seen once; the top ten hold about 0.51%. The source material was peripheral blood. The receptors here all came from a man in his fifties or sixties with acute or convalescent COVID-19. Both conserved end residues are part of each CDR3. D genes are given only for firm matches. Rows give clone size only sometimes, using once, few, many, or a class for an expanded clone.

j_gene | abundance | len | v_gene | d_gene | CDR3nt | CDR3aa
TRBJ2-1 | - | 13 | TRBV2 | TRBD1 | TGTGCCAGCAACCGACAGGGGGCCTATGAGCAGTTCTTC | CASNRQGAYEQFF
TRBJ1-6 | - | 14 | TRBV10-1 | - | TGCGCCAGCAGCCAGGGTTTGATTAATTCACCCCTCCACTTT | CASSQGLINSPLHF
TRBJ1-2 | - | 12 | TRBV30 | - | TGTGCCTGGAGCCCCGACAGCTATGGCTACACCTTC | CAWSPDSYGYTF
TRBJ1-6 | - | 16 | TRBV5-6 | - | TGTGCCAGCAGCTTGCGAGACAGGATAGCGAATTCACCCCTCCACTTT | CASSLRDRIANSPLHF
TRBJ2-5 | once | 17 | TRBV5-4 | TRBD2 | TGTGCCAGCAGCTTGGCCGATGGAGCGGGGGGCCGGGAGACCCAGTACTTC | CASSLADGAGGRETQYF
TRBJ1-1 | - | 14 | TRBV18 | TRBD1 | TGTGCCAGCTCACCGGGACAGGGATACACTGAAGCTTTCTTT | CASSPGQGYTEAFF
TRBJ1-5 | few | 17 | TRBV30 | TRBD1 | TGTGCCTGGAGTTCCGGACAGGGAGGACTTAGCAATCAGCCCCAGCATTTT | CAWSSGQGGLSNQPQHF
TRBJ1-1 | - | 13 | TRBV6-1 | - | TGTGCCAGCACTTTCGGTCGGAACACTGAAGCTTTCTTT | CASTFGRNTEAFF
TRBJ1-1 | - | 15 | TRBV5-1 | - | TGCGCCAGCAGCACATCCGGAGGCTCAAACACTGAAGCTTTCTTT | CASSTSGGSNTEAFF
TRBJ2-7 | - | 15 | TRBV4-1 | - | TGCGCCAGCAGCCAGGCGGGAACCGAGACCTACGAGCAGTACTTC | CASSQAGTETYEQYF
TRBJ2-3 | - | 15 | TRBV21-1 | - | TGTGCCAGCAGGACTAGCTTTACCGACACAGATACGCAGTATTTT | CASRTSFTDTDTQYF
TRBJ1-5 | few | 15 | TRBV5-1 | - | TGCGCCAGCAGCTTGGAGGGACAACATAATCAGCCCCAGCATTTT | CASSLEGQHNQPQHF
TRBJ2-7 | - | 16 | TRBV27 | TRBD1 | TGTGCCAGCAGTTTACTCCCGGGACAGGGGGCCAGCGAGCAGTACTTC | CASSLLPGQGASEQYF
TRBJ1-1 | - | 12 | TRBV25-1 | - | TGTGCCAGCAAGCAGGGGACACGTGAAGCTTTCTTT | CASKQGTREAFF
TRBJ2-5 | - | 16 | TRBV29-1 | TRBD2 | TGCAGCGTTGTGGTGGAAGGGCGGGGGACTCAAGAGACCCAGTACTTC | CSVVVEGRGTQETQYF
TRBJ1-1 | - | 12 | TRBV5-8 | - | TGTGCCAGCAGCAACATGAACACTGAAGCTTTCTTT | CASSNMNTEAFF
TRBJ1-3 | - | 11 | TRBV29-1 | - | TGCAGCGTTTACGAGGGAAACACCATATATTTT | CSVYEGNTIYF
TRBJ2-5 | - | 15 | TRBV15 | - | TGTGCCACCAGCAGAGATCGTTCGGTTTCAGAGACCCAGTACTTC | CATSRDRSVSETQYF
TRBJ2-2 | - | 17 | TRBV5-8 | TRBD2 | TGTGCCAGCAGCCGGGGACTAGCGGGATATAACACCGGGGAGCTGTTTTTT | CASSRGLAGYNTGELFF
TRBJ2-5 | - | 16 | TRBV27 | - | TGTGCCAGCAGTTTATGGGGGGTGGTGGACCAAGAGACCCAGTACTTC | CASSLWGVVDQETQYF
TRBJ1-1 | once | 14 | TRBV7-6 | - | TGTGCCAGCAGCTTACAGGGCGGGAACACTGAAGCTTTCTTT | CASSLQGGNTEAFF
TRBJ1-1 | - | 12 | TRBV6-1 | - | TGTGCCAGCAGTGAGACGGGGACTGAAGCTTTCTTT | CASSETGTEAFF
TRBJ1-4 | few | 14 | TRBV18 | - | TGTGCCAGCTCACTTGGACAGACTAATGAAAAACTGTTTTTT | CASSLGQTNEKLFF
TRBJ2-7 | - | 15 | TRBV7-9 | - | TGTGCCAGCAGCCCGCAGGGGGGAGATGGCTACGAGCAGTACTTC | CASSPQGGDGYEQYF
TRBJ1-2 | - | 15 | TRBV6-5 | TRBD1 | TGTGCCAGCAGTTACTCGGACAGGGGGATTTATGGCTACACCTTC | CASSYSDRGIYGYTF
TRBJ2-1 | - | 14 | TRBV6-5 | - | TGTGCCAGCAGTTTTCAGGGGTCCCTCAATGAGCAGTTCTTC | CASSFQGSLNEQFF
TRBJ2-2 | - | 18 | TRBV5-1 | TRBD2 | TGCGCCAGCAGCTTGGTAGGGACTAGCGGAGCGAACACCGGGGAGCTGTTTTTT | CASSLVGTSGANTGELFF
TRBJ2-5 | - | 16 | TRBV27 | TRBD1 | TGTGCCAGCAGTTCCCACACCAGGGGGCCGGGAGAGACCCAGTACTTC | CASSSHTRGPGETQYF
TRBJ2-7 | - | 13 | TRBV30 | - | TGTGCCTGGAGTTTGGGGGGAGCCTACGAGCAGTACTTC | CAWSLGGAYEQYF
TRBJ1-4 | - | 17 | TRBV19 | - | TGTGCCAGTAGTAGTCGTAACAGGGTGGCGACTAATGAAAAACTGTTTTTT | CASSSRNRVATNEKLFF
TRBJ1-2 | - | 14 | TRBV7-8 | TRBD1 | TGTGCCAGCAGCTCGGGACAGCAAACGTACGGCTACACCTTC | CASSSGQQTYGYTF
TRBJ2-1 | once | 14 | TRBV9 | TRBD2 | TGTGCCAGCAGCGACCGGGACTATTACAATGAGCAGTTCTTC | CASSDRDYYNEQFF
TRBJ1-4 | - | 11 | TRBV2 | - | TGTGCCAGCAGTGAAGAGGGGAGGGTCTTTTTT | CASSEEGRVFF
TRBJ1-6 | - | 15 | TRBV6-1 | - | TGTGCCAGCAGTGAATTTAGGGGAGGTAATTCACCCCTCCACTTT | CASSEFRGGNSPLHF
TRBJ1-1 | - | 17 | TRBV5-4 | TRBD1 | TGTGCCAGCAGCTTTCAGACAGGGGCCATCCCGGGAACTGAAGCTTTCTTT | CASSFQTGAIPGTEAFF
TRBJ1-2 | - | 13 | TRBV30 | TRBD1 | TGTGCCTGGAGTGGGGGCAGGGGGAATGGCTACACCTTC | CAWSGGRGNGYTF
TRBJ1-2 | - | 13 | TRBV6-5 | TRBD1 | TGTGCCAGCAGTTACGTCGGGACAGGGGTATCGACCTTC | CASSYVGTGVSTF
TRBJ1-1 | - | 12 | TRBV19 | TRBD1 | TGTGCCAGTAAGGGACAGGGCACTGAAGCTTTCTTT | CASKGQGTEAFF
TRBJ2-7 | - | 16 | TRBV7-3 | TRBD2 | TGTGCCAGCAGCTCGGGACTAGCGGGAGGGCCGCACGAGCAGTACTTC | CASSSGLAGGPHEQYF
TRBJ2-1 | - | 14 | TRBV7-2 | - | TGTGCCAGCAGCTTAGGCGGGCAACACTACCCGCAGTTCTTC | CASSLGGQHYPQFF
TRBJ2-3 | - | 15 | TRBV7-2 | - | TGTGCCAGCAGCTTATCGTGGCAAAACACAGATACGCAGTATTTT | CASSLSWQNTDTQYF
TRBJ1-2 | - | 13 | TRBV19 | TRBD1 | TGTGCCAGTAGTCTTGGACAGGCTCGGGGCTACACCTTC | CASSLGQARGYTF
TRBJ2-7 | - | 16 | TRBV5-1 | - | TGCGCCAGCAGCTTGCTCTCTGGGGGCGCAGACTACGAGCAGTACTTC | CASSLLSGGADYEQYF
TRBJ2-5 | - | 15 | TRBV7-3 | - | TGTGCCAGCAGCTCTGGAAGGGGGAACCAAGAGACCCAGTACTTC | CASSSGRGNQETQYF
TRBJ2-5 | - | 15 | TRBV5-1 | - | TGCGCCAGCAGTCTTGACACAAACGGGGTCGAGACCCAGTACTTC | CASSLDTNGVETQYF
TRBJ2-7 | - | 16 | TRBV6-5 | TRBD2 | TGTGCCAGCAGTTACGCAGAGACTAGCGTGCACTACGAGCAGTACTTC | CASSYAETSVHYEQYF
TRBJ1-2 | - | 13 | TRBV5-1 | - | TGCGCCAGCAGCTTGGGGAGCGACTATGGCTACACCTTC | CASSLGSDYGYTF
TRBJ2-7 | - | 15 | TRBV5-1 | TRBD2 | TGCGCCAGCAGCTTGCCGGGAGGGACGACCTACGAGCAGTACTTC | CASSLPGGTTYEQYF
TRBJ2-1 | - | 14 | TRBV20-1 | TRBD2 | TGCAGTGCTAGTCCGCTAGCGGATTACAATGAGCAGTTCTTC | CSASPLADYNEQFF
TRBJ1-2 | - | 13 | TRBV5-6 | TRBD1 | TGTGCCAGCAGCTTCGTAAGGGGGCATGGCTACACCTTC | CASSFVRGHGYTF
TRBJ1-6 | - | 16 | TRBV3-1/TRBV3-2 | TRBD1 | TGTGCCAGCAGCCTTCGGACAGGGGGGAATAATTCACCCCTCCACTTT | CASSLRTGGNNSPLHF
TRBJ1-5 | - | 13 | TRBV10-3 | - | TGTGCCATCAGACCCCAGCAGGGTCAGCCCCAGCATTTT | CAIRPQQGQPQHF
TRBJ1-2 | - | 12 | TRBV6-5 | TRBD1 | TGTGCCAGCCTTAGACAGGGCTATGGCTACACCTTC | CASLRQGYGYTF
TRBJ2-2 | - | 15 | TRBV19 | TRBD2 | TGTGCCAGTAGTCCACTAGCGGGAGCCTCCGGGGAGCTGTTTTTT | CASSPLAGASGELFF
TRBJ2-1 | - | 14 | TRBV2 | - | TGTGCCAGCAGCGCGGTGAGCTCCTACAATGAGCAGTTCTTC | CASSAVSSYNEQFF
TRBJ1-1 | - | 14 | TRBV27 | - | TGTGCCAGCAGTTTAAGAGCGGACTACACTGAAGCTTTCTTT | CASSLRADYTEAFF